The 20 T cell receptor beta chains listed next were all sequenced from one sample in a study of T cell changes during pregnancy in multiple sclerosis. Data came from immunoSEQ multiplex PCR; TCRdb stores just in-frame clones and leaves some out. The sample lists 35,000 to 45,000 clones; around nine tenths were seen once. Here the sequenced sample was peripheral blood, taken in the third trimester of pregnancy. The receptors come from a female donor in good health, enrolled as a control in a pregnancy study.

This chain links TRBV7-9 with TRBJ2-4; TRBD1 aligns across 8 bases. The V gene's germline CDR1 is SEHNR and CDR2 FQNEAQ (reference sequence). The length of the CDR3 is 11 residues. V dropped 9 bases and J dropped 9; count of bases not matched to a gene: 4. CDR3 amino acids: CASSDRGIQYF. As DNA, the CDR3 is TGTGCCAGTTCCGACAGGGGCATTCAGTACTTC.

This sequence joins TRBV10-3 and TRBJ1-6; TRBD1 is a possible D gene (6 bases). Trimming left V 0 bases short and J 7 bases short, with 13 bases between. Germline-derived CDR1 and CDR2 are ENHRY and SYGVKD. This CDR3 is 16 amino acids long. The CDR3 nucleotides are TGTGCCATCAGTGAGTCCGCGGGGGCTGTGAATTCACCCCTCCACTTT. It is translated as CAISESAGAVNSPLHF.

This clone occurred once. V is TRBV7-9 and J is TRBJ2-4; 7 bases align to TRBD1. Losses at the gene ends were 5 bases for V and 6 bases for J; bases not matched to a gene: 7. Per the germline V gene, CDR1 is SEHNR and CDR2 is FQNEAQ (reference sequence). The CDR3 length is 14 residues. CDR3 in amino acids: CASSPLRQGNIQYF. CDR3 bases: TGTGCCAGCAGCCCTTTAAGACAGGGAAACATTCAGTACTTC.

The J gene is TRBJ1-1, the V gene TRBV27, with 11 bases aligning to TRBD1. J gave up 7 bases and V 8 bases, and 12 bases lay outside the gene matches. In germline, CDR1 is MNHEY, CDR2 SMNVEV (reference sequence). The CDR3 spans 15 residues. CDR3 in amino acids: CASCSGQGEDGEAFF. The CDR3 DNA reads as TGTGCCAGCTGCTCGGGACAGGGGGAAGATGGTGAAGCTTTCTTT.

The V gene is TRBV5-5, the J gene TRBJ1-5, with 9 bases lining up with TRBD1. The CDR3 sequence is 16 residues long. Germline V gene sequence: CDR1 SGHKS, CDR2 YYEKEE (reference sequence). The V segment lost 2 bases and the J segment 9 bases; nucleotides outside the gene matches: 12. This CDR3 reads CASSLNHRGLLGPQHF. CDR3 DNA: TGTGCCAGCAGCTTAAACCACAGGGGGCTATTGGGGCCCCAGCATTTT.

The chain is built from TRBV6-6 and TRBJ1-4; 9 bases line up with TRBD1. V gave up 4 bases and J gave up 9 bases; unmatched junction bases: 12. The CDR3 covers 16 residues. The germline CDR1 and CDR2 sequences are MNHNY and SVGAGI (reference sequence). The CDR3 is CASSSPLGGQGKKLFF. The CDR3 DNA reads as TGTGCCAGCAGTTCCCCCCTGGGGGGACAGGGAAAAAAACTGTTTTTT.

The V call is TRBV7-2, the J call TRBJ2-7; 8 bases line up with TRBD1. Germline values: CDR1 SGHTA, CDR2 FQGNSA. The V segment lost 0 bases and the J segment 1 base; nucleotides outside the gene matches: 14. The CDR3 contains 19 residues. The CDR3 is CASSLARPGTGDVSYEQYF. In nucleotides, the CDR3 is TGTGCCAGCAGCTTAGCGCGACCCGGGACAGGTGACGTTTCCTACGAGCAGTACTTC.

The chain employs TRBV6-5 and TRBJ2-2; no clear D gene. The CDR3 runs 14 residues. CDR1 MNHEY and CDR2 SVGAGI come from the germline V gene. V lost 8 bases, J lost 0 bases, and 10 bases lay in between. The CDR3 nucleotides are TGTGCCAGCTCTCGTAGTTCGAACACCGGGGAGCTGTTTTTT. This codes for CASSRSSNTGELFF.

This chain uses TRBV7-2 with TRBJ1-2, with D maybe TRBD1 (6 bases). The CDR3 spans 15 residues. V was pared by 5 bases and J by 0 bases, with 13 bases between. CDR1 SGHTA and CDR2 FQGNSA come from the germline V gene. The CDR3 protein is CASSATGQANYGYTF. CDR3 DNA sequence: TGTGCCAGCAGCGCGACAGGTCAAGCTAACTATGGCTACACCTTC.

The chain recombines TRBV9 with TRBJ1-2; 7 positions agree with TRBD1. CDR3 length: 14 residues. Per germline, CDR1 SGDLS and CDR2 YYNGEE. The V gene end was trimmed by 3 bases and the J gene end by 6 bases; junction bases not matched to a gene: 8. The CDR3, as DNA: TGTGCCAGCAGCGCCTACAGGGGATGGGATGGCTACACCTTC. Protein: CASSAYRGWDGYTF.

The genes are TRBV5-1 and TRBJ1-2; possibly TRBD1 for D (6 bases). Germline CDR1 SGHRS, CDR2 YFSETQ. CDR3 length: 12 amino acids. The V gene lost 3 bases and the J gene lost 8 bases, with 11 bases spanning the gap. The CDR3 reads CASSSYREGYTF. The CDR3 DNA sequence: TGCGCCAGCAGCTCCTACAGGGAAGGCTACACCTTC.

V gene TRBV7-8 combines with J gene TRBJ2-7; tentatively, D is TRBD1 (5 bases). Germline loops: CDR1 SGHVS, CDR2 FQNEAQ. This CDR3 comprises 17 residues. The germline V and J ends were trimmed by 0 bases and 5 bases, with 20 bases remaining between them. CDR3 amino acids: CASSLAGAGYQSDEQYF. In DNA, the CDR3 is TGTGCCAGCAGCTTAGCAGGGGCAGGGTACCAGAGCGACGAGCAGTACTTC. The variable domain in full, with the rest retrieved from reference TRBV7-8 and TRBJ2-7, is GAGVSQSPRYKVAKRGQDVALRCDPISGHVSLFWYQQALGQGPEFLTYFQNEAQLDKSGLPSDRFFAERPEGSVSTLKIQRTQQEDSAVYLCASSLAGAGYQSDEQYFGPGTRLTVT.

V usage is TRBV9 and J usage is TRBJ2-1; TRBD2 aligns across 10 bases. The trim removed 4 bases at V and 5 bases at J, leaving 6 bases unmatched. This CDR3 region has 15 residues. Germline CDR1 SGDLS, CDR2 YYNGEE. The CDR3: CASSLGGTSDNEQFF. The CDR3 coding sequence is TGTGCCAGCAGCTTGGGTGGGACTAGCGACAATGAGCAGTTCTTC.

V is TRBV19 and J is TRBJ2-7; no clear D gene. Germline loops: CDR1 LNHDA, CDR2 SQIVND (reference sequence). The V and J ends lost 1 base and 0 bases respectively, with 7 bases between them. The length of the CDR3 is 14 residues. CDR3 sequence: CASSIVGNSYEQYF. As DNA, the CDR3 is TGTGCCAGTAGTATAGTGGGCAACTCCTACGAGCAGTACTTC. Filled out from reference TRBV19 and TRBJ2-7, the complete variable domain reads DGGITQSPKYLFRKEGQNVTLSCEQNLNHDAMYWYRQDPGQGLRLIYYSQIVNDFQKGDIAEGYSVSREKKESFPLTVTSAQKNPTAFYLCASSIVGNSYEQYFGPGTRLTVT.

This clone appeared a single time. The rearrangement links TRBV10-3 to TRBJ2-5; 7 bases line up with TRBD2. CDR1 ENHRY and CDR2 SYGVKD come from the germline V gene. The ends lost 10 bases at V and 2 bases at J; junction bases unmatched: 7. This CDR3 is 13 amino acids long. CDR3 protein: CATRGTKQETQYF. CDR3 nucleotides: TGTGCCACGCGCGGGACTAAACAAGAGACCCAGTACTTC.

CDR3 coding DNA: TGTGCCACCAGCAGAGAGGGCATGGGAGCCAAAAACATTCAGTACTTC. This translates into CATSREGMGAKNIQYF. The chain combines TRBV15 with TRBJ2-4; D not certain. Germline V lookup: CDR1 LNHNV, CDR2 YYDKDF (reference sequence). V dropped 0 bases and J dropped 0 bases, with 9 bases sitting between them. The CDR3 contains 16 residues.

CDR3 protein: CASSLAQGLAKNIQYF. CDR3 coding DNA: TGTGCCAGCAGCTTAGCACAGGGTCTAGCCAAAAACATTCAGTACTTC. The chain uses TRBV11-1 and TRBJ2-4, with D possibly being TRBD1 (6 bases). Germline V gene data show CDR1 as SGHAT and CDR2 as FQDESV (reference sequence). The CDR3 has 16 residues. Trimming took 0 bases from V and 0 from J, leaving 9 bases between them. The variable domain in full, completed from reference TRBV11-1 and TRBJ2-4, reads EAEVAQSPRYKITEKSQAVAFWCDPISGHATLYWYRQILGQGPELLVQFQDESVVDDSQLPKDRFSAERLKGVDSTLKIQPAELGDSAMYLCASSLAQGLAKNIQYFGAGTRLSVL.

CDR3 nucleotides: TGTGCCAGCTCACCAATCGAAGCCGGGGACACTGAAGCTTTCTTT. Amino acids: CASSPIEAGDTEAFF. The V and J genes are TRBV18 and TRBJ1-1; D gene uncertain. V dropped 2 bases and J dropped 3 bases, with 13 bases sitting between them. Germline CDR1 and CDR2: KGHSH and LQKENI. The CDR3 totals 15 residues.

The rearrangement joins TRBV29-1 to TRBJ1-4; D is perhaps TRBD1 (5 bases). The CDR3 is 13 residues long. The germline CDR1 and CDR2 sequences are SQVTM and ANQGSEA. V was shortened by 1 base and J by 15 bases, with 18 bases between the two germline ends. The CDR3 nucleotides are TGCAGCGTTGAAGGCGACCGTTGCGGGGGTTTGTTTTTT. It specifies CSVEGDRCGGLFF. Complete variable domain (other parts from reference TRBV29-1 and TRBJ1-4): SAVISQKPSRDICQRGTSLTIQCQVDSQVTMMFWYRQQPGQSLTLIATANQGSEATYESGFVIDKFPISRPNLTFSTLTVSNMSPEDSSIYLCSVEGDRCGGLFFGSGTQLSVL.

V gene TRBV9 combines with J gene TRBJ1-2; 7 nucleotides align to TRBD1. Germline CDR1 is SGDLS and CDR2 is YYNGEE. After removal of 2 bases from V and 3 bases from J, the junction contained 1 base not matched to a gene. CDR3 length: 13 amino acids. The CDR3 nucleotides are TGTGCCAGCAGCGTTACAGGGGACTATGGCTACACCTTC. Translation: CASSVTGDYGYTF. Filled out from reference TRBV9 and TRBJ1-2, the complete variable domain reads DSGVTQTPKHLITATGQRVTLRCSPRSGDLSVYWYQQSLDQGLQFLIQYYNGEERAKGNILERFSAQQFPDLHSELNLSSLELGDSALYFCASSVTGDYGYTFGSGTRLTVV.